The rows below give T cell receptor beta chains drawn from one sample of a study of cytomegalovirus exposure and HLA in healthy donors. Some clones are missing from TCRdb's copy, which holds only in-frame ones; the method was immunoSEQ multiplex PCR. The table lists some 120,000 clones, around 62% of them singletons. The source material was PBMCs. The receptors here all came from a woman aged 40 to 50 in good health and CMV-seropositive. The CDR3 runs from the conserved cysteine through the conserved F or W. The D gene is left open where the match is weak. Some rows have no size entry. The others give once, few or many, or a class for an expanded clone.

J	V	size	D	DNA	CDR3
TRBJ1-5	TRBV2	.	.	TGTGCCAGCAACCGACAGGCCCATCAGCCCCAGCATTTT	CASNRQAHQPQHF
TRBJ2-7	TRBV18	few	TRBD1	TGTGCCAGCTCACCTCCGGGACAGTCCTACGAGCAGTACTTC	CASSPPGQSYEQYF
TRBJ2-2	TRBV7-9	.	.	TGTGCCAGCAGCTCCCCCCTAAGCACCGGGGAGCTGTTTTTT	CASSSPLSTGELFF
TRBJ2-7	TRBV4-3	.	TRBD1	TGCGCCAGCAGCCGCGCGTACAGGGGTCGGAGTTCCTACGAGCAGTACTTC	CASSRAYRGRSSYEQYF
TRBJ1-1	TRBV7-6	.	TRBD1	TGTGCCAGCAGCTTGACAGGGGTCACTGAAGCTTTCTTT	CASSLTGVTEAFF
TRBJ2-1	TRBV5-6	few	.	TGTGCCAGCAGCTTGTTGACGGGGTACAATGAGCAGTTCTTC	CASSLLTGYNEQFF
TRBJ1-3	TRBV18	.	TRBD1	TGTGCCAGCTCACTCGCGGGACAGGGCGGCGATGGAGGAAACACCATATATTTT	CASSLAGQGGDGGNTIYF
TRBJ2-1	TRBV19	.	TRBD1	TGTGCCACCTCGGACAGGAGTTACAATGAGCAGTTCTTC	CATSDRSYNEQFF
TRBJ1-5	TRBV6-1	.	TRBD1	TGTGCCAGCAGTGCCCTGACAGGGGCGGGCAATCAGCCCCAGCATTTT	CASSALTGAGNQPQHF
TRBJ2-3	TRBV9	.	.	TGTGCCAGCAGCCTCCGGGGACAAGATTTAGATACGCAGTATTTT	CASSLRGQDLDTQYF
TRBJ2-7	TRBV18	few	.	TGTGCCAGCTCACCGCGGGGCCGGGTTCCCCACGAGCAGTACTTC	CASSPRGRVPHEQYF